This T cell receptor (beta chain) was captured in a study of OX40 agonist ivuxolimab in advanced cancers. Whole-study context: Partial responses occurred in Three dose-escalation patients, one with hepatocellular carcinoma and two with cutaneous melanoma. Study-level results: Relative to CD4+, CD8+ T cells held more expanded clones on average. In the 0.1-3.0 mg/kg groups, partial responders showed among the lowest expansion.

Researchers took blood at baseline, on cycle 4 day 1, and on cycle 7 day 1. The CDR3 totals 16 residues. V was trimmed by 2 bases and J by 0 bases, leaving 9 bases between them. Germline CDR1 and CDR2: SGHRS and YFSETQ. Comments on this clone: The antigen is not known.

Using immunoSEQ multiplex PCR, the repertoire was profiled, and TCRdb retains in-frame clones only, with some absent. Here the sample spans 57,000 or so clones, approximately 90% being singletons. This TCR was recovered from an adult with an advanced solid tumor such as melanoma, head and neck, liver or kidney cancer. The sequenced sample was CD4+ or CD8+ T cells sorted from blood, obtained in a trial of the OX40 agonist ivuxolimab. The chain links TRBV5-1 to TRBJ1-6; D is uncertain. The CDR3 sequence: CASSFGSSSYNSPLHF. DNA of the CDR3: TGCGCCAGCAGCTTTGGGTCCAGCTCCTATAATTCACCCCTCCACTTT.